This TCR beta chain was captured in a study of PD-1 and CTLA-4 blockade in melanoma. Profiling relied on immunoSEQ multiplex PCR, and the TCRdb table lists in-frame clones only, not all of them. The repertoire holds about 30,000 clones, with around 89% as singletons. There are 14 residues in the CDR3. Germline V lookup: CDR1 LNHDA, CDR2 SQIVND (reference sequence). J gave up 1 base and V 11 bases, and 8 bases lay outside the gene matches. The count of this clone is one. The sequenced sample was CD8+ T cells from peripheral blood, obtained from a patient given anti-PD-1 treatment. This sequence originates from a human donor with melanoma. The rearrangement uses TRBV19 and TRBJ1-5; TRBD1 matches at 7 bases. The CDR3 DNA reads TGTGCCGCTCGACAGGGTCACAGCAATCAGCCCCAGCATTTT. Translating gives CAARQGHSNQPQHF.